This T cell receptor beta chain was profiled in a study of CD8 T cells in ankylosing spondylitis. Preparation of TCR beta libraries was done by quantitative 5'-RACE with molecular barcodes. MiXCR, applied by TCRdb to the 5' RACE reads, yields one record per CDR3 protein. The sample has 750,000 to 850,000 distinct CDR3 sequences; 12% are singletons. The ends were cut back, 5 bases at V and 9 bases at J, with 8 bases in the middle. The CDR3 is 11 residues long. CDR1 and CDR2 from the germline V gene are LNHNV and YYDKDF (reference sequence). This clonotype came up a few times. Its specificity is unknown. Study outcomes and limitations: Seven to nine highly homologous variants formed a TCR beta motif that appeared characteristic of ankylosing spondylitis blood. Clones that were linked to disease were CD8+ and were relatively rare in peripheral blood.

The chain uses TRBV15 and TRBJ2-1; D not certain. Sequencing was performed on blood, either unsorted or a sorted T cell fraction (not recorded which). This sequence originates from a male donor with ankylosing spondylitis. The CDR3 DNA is TGTGCCACCAGCCTCCGGAGTGAGCAGTTCTTC. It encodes CATSLRSEQFF.